The 21 T cell receptor beta chains in this list originate from one sample, sequenced in a study of blood T cells in healthy people across ages (dated by TCRdb to the mid-2010s). To prepare the library, 5' RACE was applied. For sequencing, an Illumina HiSeq 2500 was employed. A second PCR of roughly 7 to 11 cycles was performed with a sample-barcoded 5' primer and a J-beta primer mix. TCRdb redid the processing of the public reads, applying fastp at Q25 and MiXCR, and retained in-frame beta chains. Each record represents a unique CDR3 protein, reported with the most common genes and DNA among its rows. A total of almost 1 million distinct CDR3 sequences appear in this sample, roughly 50% of them only once. 20% to 25% of the sample goes to the ten largest clones. Sequencing input: blood. These receptors originate from a woman in her sixties or seventies in good health.

The V gene is TRBV7-8, the J gene TRBJ2-7; no firm D call. Trimming took 6 bases from V and 3 from J, leaving 15 bases between them. The CDR3 is 14 amino acids. Per germline, CDR1 SGHVS and CDR2 FQNEAQ. CDR3 region: CASSLFPNGYEQYF. The CDR3 region has the DNA TGTGCCAGCAGTTTATTTCCTAACGGCTACGAGCAGTACTTC. Full variable domain (outside the CDR3, taken from reference TRBV7-8 and TRBJ2-7): GAGVSQSPRYKVAKRGQDVALRCDPISGHVSLFWYQQALGQGPEFLTYFQNEAQLDKSGLPSDRFFAERPEGSVSTLKIQRTQQEDSAVYLCASSLFPNGYEQYFGPGTRLTVT.

Details on this clonotype: A much larger clone sits a single nucleotide away, making a read error possible. The rearrangement joins TRBV9 to TRBJ2-5; D ambiguous. Germline-derived CDR1 and CDR2 are SGDLS and YYNGEE. The CDR3 totals 14 residues. V was shortened by 0 bases and J by 6 bases, with 12 bases between the two germline ends. Here the CDR3 DNA reads TGTGCCAGCAGCGTAGAGCCCGATATCCAGACCCAGTACTTC. Its protein is CASSVEPDIQTQYF.

The chain links TRBV4-1 to TRBJ2-7; maybe TRBD1 (7 bases). Germline V gene lookup returns CDR1 MGHRA and CDR2 YSYEKL. V was cut by 4 bases and J by 9 bases, with 25 bases left in between. The CDR3 spans 16 residues. In DNA, the CDR3 is TGCGCCAGCAGCCTCAATCCCCGACAGGGAACCGGGGGGCAGTACTTC. The encoded protein is CASSLNPRQGTGGQYF.

The chain is built from TRBV4-1 and TRBJ2-1, with no clear D. The CDR3 covers 14 residues. Germline assignment: CDR1 MGHRA and CDR2 YSYEKL. Trimming took 0 bases from V and 1 from J, leaving 4 bases between them. The CDR3 DNA is TGCGCCAGCAGCCAAGACAGGTCCTACAATGAGCAGTTCTTC. Protein: CASSQDRSYNEQFF.

This clonotype has more than one count but fewer than ten. The chain links TRBV11-2 to TRBJ2-5; 7 bases fit TRBD2. After removal of 8 bases from V and 4 bases from J, the junction contained 10 bases not matched to a gene. Germline CDR1 and CDR2: SGHAT and FQNNGV. This CDR3 has 14 amino acids. CDR3 DNA: TGTGCCAGCTGGGCTAGCGGTACACTAGAGACCCAGTACTTC. This gives the protein CASWASGTLETQYF. Combining the CDR3 with reference TRBV11-2 and TRBJ2-5 gives the whole variable domain EAGVAQSPRYKIIEKRQSVAFWCNPISGHATLYWYQQILGQGPKLLIQFQNNGVVDDSQLPKDRFSAERLKGVDSTLKIQPAKLEDSAVYLCASWASGTLETQYFGPGTRLLVL.

There are a few counts of this clonotype. The CDR3 DNA sequence: TGTGCCAGCAGTTTAGTAGCGGGAGGGCCCAAGCAGTACTTC. It yields the protein CASSLVAGGPKQYF. V gene TRBV28 combines with J gene TRBJ2-5, with 11 bases lining up with TRBD2. The V gene end was trimmed by 2 bases and the J gene end by 11 bases; junction bases not matched to a gene: 7. There are 14 residues in the CDR3. The germline CDR1 and CDR2 sequences are MDHEN and SYDVKM.

This sequence joins TRBV20-1 and TRBJ2-7; 7 nucleotides line up with TRBD1. From germline, CDR1 is DFQATT and CDR2 SNEGSKA (reference sequence). The CDR3 length is 14 residues. V shed 6 bases and J 2 bases; nucleotides not matched to a gene: 10. DNA of the CDR3: TGCAGTGCGTGGACAAGGGACAGTGCCTACGAGCAGTACTTC. As protein: CSAWTRDSAYEQYF.

This chain connects TRBV18 to TRBJ2-3, with D unresolved. The CDR3 covers 14 residues. Germline lookup yields CDR1 KGHSH and CDR2 LQKENI. V lost 2 bases and J lost 4, with 10 bases in between. The CDR3 DNA sequence: TGTGCCAGCTCACCAGTGGATGCCGCAGATACGCAGTATTTT. Encoded protein: CASSPVDAADTQYF.

This clonotype came up a few times. V and J are TRBV2 and TRBJ2-1, with 8 bases aligning to TRBD2. CDR3 length: 14 amino acids. Germline V gene sequence: CDR1 SNHLY, CDR2 FYNNEI. The junction had 9 bases not matched to a gene; V was cut back by 7 bases and J by 7 bases. The DNA of the CDR3 is TGTGCCAGCACCCGTAGCGGGACCATTAATGAGCAGTTCTTC. Its translation: CASTRSGTINEQFF.

The sample holds a few counts of this clonotype. This chain joins TRBV27 and TRBJ2-7; the D gene is possibly TRBD1 (5 bases). The CDR3 loop spans 13 amino acids. Germline CDR1 and CDR2: MNHEY and SMNVEV (reference sequence). The V and J ends lost 2 bases and 5 bases respectively, with 10 bases between them. The CDR3 sequence: CASSLTRVNEQYF. The CDR3 nucleotides read TGTGCCAGCAGTTTAACCAGGGTAAACGAGCAGTACTTC.

This clonotype turned up a few times. The chain is built from TRBV7-2 and TRBJ2-7; 7 positions agree with TRBD2. V gave up 0 bases and J gave up 0 bases; unmatched junction bases: 2. The CDR3 is 15 amino acids. The germline V gene has CDR1 SGHTA and CDR2 FQGNSA. This CDR3 is CASSLAPGGSYEQYF. The CDR3 coding sequence is TGTGCCAGCAGCTTAGCCCCGGGAGGCTCCTACGAGCAGTACTTC.

V and J are TRBV3-1 and TRBJ2-4, with D uncertain. CDR3 length: 12 amino acids. V dropped 1 base and J dropped 9 bases, with 7 bases sitting between them. CDR1 and CDR2 (germline): LGHDT, YNNKEL (reference sequence). The CDR3 bases are TGTGCCAGCAGCCAAGTTAGTGGCATTCAGTACTTC. This encodes CASSQVSGIQYF.

This chain connects TRBV20-1 to TRBJ2-7; 8 nucleotides align to TRBD1. This CDR3 has 15 amino acids. Germline CDR1 is DFQATT and CDR2 is SNEGSKA (reference sequence). V was pared by 0 bases and J by 4 bases, with 8 bases of the junction left unmatched. CDR3 nucleotide sequence: TGCAGTGCTAGAGAACAGGGGGGTATTCTTTACGAGCAGTACTTC. This codes for CSAREQGGILYEQYF.

This clonotype showed up just a few times. V is TRBV6-5 and J is TRBJ2-3, with D unclear. The ends were cut back, 1 base at V and 3 bases at J, with 14 bases in the middle. This CDR3 contains 16 residues. In germline, CDR1 is MNHEY, CDR2 SVGAGI. The CDR3 coding sequence is TGTGCCAGCAGTTACTACTTCGAAGGCGGTACAGATACGCAGTATTTT. It specifies CASSYYFEGGTDTQYF.

This chain connects TRBV6-2 or TRBV6-3 to TRBJ1-2; 7 bases agree with TRBD1. The CDR3 spans 13 residues. Looked up from germline, CDR1 is MNHEY and CDR2 is SVGEGT. V was pared by 2 bases and J by 5 bases, with 2 bases of the junction left unmatched. The CDR3 region is CASSYGTDYGYTF. The CDR3 coding sequence is TGTGCCAGCAGTTACGGGACAGATTATGGCTACACCTTC.

The chain joins TRBV7-2 to TRBJ2-4, with D perhaps matching TRBD1 or TRBD2 (5 bases each). The closer fit of TRBJ2-7 to the DNA end suggests the J call may be wrong. The CDR3 loop spans 18 amino acids. CDR1 is SGHTA, CDR2 FQGNSA, per germline. The CDR3 loop reads CASSPPGRAILRASEQYF. For the CDR3, the DNA is TGTGCCAGCAGCCCCCCGGGACGGGCTATTCTCCGGGCTTCCGAGCAGTACTTC.

V gene TRBV15 combines with J gene TRBJ2-3, with no clear D. Looked up from germline, CDR1 is LNHNV and CDR2 is YYDKDF (reference sequence). V was shortened by 2 bases and J by 2 bases, with 8 bases between the two germline ends. The CDR3 runs 14 residues. The CDR3 is CATSRIKNTDTQYF. For the CDR3, the DNA is TGTGCCACCAGCAGAATCAAGAACACAGATACGCAGTATTTT. Looking up the rest from reference TRBV15 and TRBJ2-3 gives the full variable domain: DAMVIQNPRYQVTQFGKPVTLSCSQTLNHNVMYWYQQKSSQAPKLLFHYYDKDFNNEADTPDNFQSRRPNTSFCFLDIRSPGLGDTAMYLCATSRIKNTDTQYFGPGTRLTVL.

This clonotype came up once. This chain links TRBV5-1 with TRBJ2-1; no clear D. The germline gives CDR1 SGHRS, CDR2 YFSETQ. With 1 base removed from V and 0 bases from J, the gap between germline ends came to 11 bases. The CDR3 has 16 amino acids. The CDR3 bases are TGCGCCAGCAGCTTGACCGTCTCTGGCTCCTACAATGAGCAGTTCTTC. The encoded protein is CASSLTVSGSYNEQFF.

V is TRBV27 and J is TRBJ1-1; a weak D match, TRBD1 (5 bases). Trimming took 4 bases from V and 2 from J, leaving 11 bases between them. This CDR3 comprises 14 residues. Germline CDR1 reads MNHEY; CDR2 reads SMNVEV (reference sequence). CDR3 in amino acids: CASSSLGPNTEAFF. The CDR3 DNA reads as TGTGCCAGCAGTTCTTTGGGGCCAAACACTGAAGCTTTCTTT.

This clonotype was picked up a small number of times. This chain uses TRBV4-1 with TRBJ2-7; 9 positions match TRBD1. The CDR3 covers 15 residues. From germline, CDR1 is MGHRA and CDR2 YSYEKL. J lost 0 bases, V lost 1 base, and 1 base had no gene match. CDR3 loop: CASSQAGQGSYEQYF. Here the CDR3 DNA reads TGCGCCAGCAGCCAAGCGGGACAGGGCTCCTACGAGCAGTACTTC.

The V call is TRBV20-1, the J call TRBJ1-5; possible D gene TRBD1, 6 bases. V was pared by 7 bases and J by 6 bases, with 16 bases between. The CDR3 totals 13 residues. CDR1 is DFQATT, CDR2 SNEGSKA, per germline (reference sequence). CDR3 amino acids: CSVRRGAGQPQHF. The CDR3 bases are TGCAGTGTAAGAAGGGGGGCCGGTCAGCCCCAGCATTTT.